The 12 T cell receptor beta chains below were found in one sample sequenced in a study of shared clonotypes between healthy human individuals. Libraries were prepared by immunoSEQ multiplex PCR; TCRdb keeps only in-frame clonotypes and omits some of them. The sample has a few million clones, roughly 93% seen once; the top ten hold about 0.37%. Sequencing input: naive CD4+ T cells from PBMCs. The subset: CD45RA+ positively selected. The origin of the receptors is a young man in good health. Some clones in this sample may be carry-over from other donors' samples.

This clone is a singleton in its sample. The chain is built from TRBV28 and TRBJ2-1; TRBD1 or TRBD2 may be the D gene (5 bases each). Trimming removed 4 bases at V and 0 bases at J, with 16 bases between. CDR1 is MDHEN, CDR2 SYDVKM, per germline. CDR3 length equals 17 residues. The CDR3 protein is CASSSPGRRNSYNEQFF. The CDR3 region has the DNA TGTGCCAGCAGTTCCCCGGGACGAAGAAACTCCTACAATGAGCAGTTCTTC.

J is TRBJ2-3 and V is TRBV5-8; no reliable D call. V dropped 0 bases and J dropped 8 bases, with 4 bases sitting between them. The CDR3 is 11 amino acids. Germline CDR1 SGHTS, CDR2 YDEGEE. CDR3 loop: CASSLEATQYF. The CDR3 coding sequence is TGTGCCAGCAGCTTGGAGGCTACGCAGTATTTT.

This clone was counted once. The chain couples TRBV28 to TRBJ2-3; D not resolved. The CDR3 sequence is 12 residues long. The germline V gene has CDR1 MDHEN and CDR2 SYDVKM. V was cut by 3 bases and J by 3 bases, with 4 bases left in between. CDR3 protein: CASSFYTDTQYF. CDR3 DNA sequence: TGTGCCAGCAGTTTTTATACAGATACGCAGTATTTT.

This chain connects TRBV4-2 to TRBJ1-1, with 7 positions matching TRBD1. After removal of 3 bases from V and 8 bases from J, the junction contained 9 bases not matched to a gene. CDR1 LGHNA and CDR2 YNFKEQ come from the germline V gene. This CDR3 contains 14 residues. The DNA of the CDR3 is TGTGCCAGCAGCCACCTCGGGACAGTACCCGAAGCTTTCTTT. This sequence encodes CASSHLGTVPEAFF.

V and J are TRBV7-2 and TRBJ1-1; D ambiguous. Germline lookup yields CDR1 SGHTA and CDR2 FQGNSA. The CDR3 sequence is 16 residues long. The ends were cut back, 0 bases at V and 0 bases at J, with 11 bases in the middle. DNA for the CDR3: TGTGCCAGCAGCTTAGCGCTGGGCAGGATGAACACTGAAGCTTTCTTT. Its protein is CASSLALGRMNTEAFF.

The gene calls are TRBV5-1 and TRBJ2-3; perhaps TRBD2 as D (5 bases). Trimming took off 4 bases at V and 6 bases at J, with 9 bases between the two ends. This CDR3 has 12 amino acids. Germline CDR1 SGHRS, CDR2 YFSETQ. The CDR3 loop reads CASSPGFDTQYF. The CDR3 region has the DNA TGCGCCAGCAGCCCGGGGTTCGATACGCAGTATTTT.

The V gene is TRBV2, the J gene TRBJ2-7; D may be TRBD1 (9 bases). CDR3 size: 16 residues. V lost 6 bases, J lost 3 bases, and 21 bases lay in between. Germline values: CDR1 SNHLY, CDR2 FYNNEI. For the CDR3, the DNA is TGTGCCAGCAGGGGACAGGGAGCGGGAGAACTCTACGAGCAGTACTTC. Translated, it gives CASRGQGAGELYEQYF.

CDR3 DNA sequence: TGTGCCAGCTCACAGGGGAGGGCCACCTACGAGCAGTACTTC. This encodes CASSQGRATYEQYF. This chain joins TRBV18 and TRBJ2-7; 7 bases align to TRBD2. Germline V CDR1 and CDR2: KGHSH, LQKENI. This CDR3 region has 14 residues. Losses at the gene ends were 4 bases for V and 2 bases for J; bases not matched to a gene: 5. The whole variable domain, remainder taken from reference TRBV18 and TRBJ2-7, is NAGVMQNPRHLVRRRGQEARLRCSPMKGHSHVYWYRQLPEEGLKFMVYLQKENIIDESGMPKERFSAEFPKEGPSILRIQQVVRGDSAAYFCASSQGRATYEQYFGPGTRLTVT.

The J gene is TRBJ1-1, the V gene TRBV7-2, with 10 bases matching TRBD1. This CDR3 comprises 14 residues. The germline gives CDR1 SGHTA, CDR2 FQGNSA. Trimming removed 4 bases from V and 3 bases from J; junction bases left unmatched: 2. Here the CDR3 reads CASSWDRGYTEAFF. Here the CDR3 DNA reads TGTGCCAGCAGCTGGGACAGGGGTTACACTGAAGCTTTCTTT.

The chain links TRBV6-5 to TRBJ1-2; D is uncertain. This CDR3 has 15 amino acids. V lost 0 bases to trimming and J lost 5 bases, with 13 bases between them. In germline, CDR1 is MNHEY, CDR2 SVGAGI. CDR3 residues: CASSYSVGFDYGYTF. The CDR3 DNA sequence: TGTGCCAGCAGTTACTCCGTGGGGTTTGATTATGGCTACACCTTC.

About this clone itself: Other nucleotide sequences in the sample specify the same CDR3. V is TRBV18 and J is TRBJ2-7, with TRBD1 as a possible D gene (6 bases). CDR3 length: 15 amino acids. Germline values: CDR1 KGHSH, CDR2 LQKENI. The V end lost 3 bases, the J end lost 0 bases, and 12 bases lay between the germline ends. CDR3 sequence reads: CASSPGQGHSYEQYF. CDR3 nucleotide sequence: TGTGCCAGCTCACCGGGGCAGGGACACTCCTACGAGCAGTACTTC.

The genes are TRBV7-3 and TRBJ1-1; perhaps TRBD1 as D (6 bases). Germline V gene data show CDR1 as SGHTA and CDR2 as FQGTGA. There are 13 residues in the CDR3. V was trimmed by 10 bases and J by 1 base, leaving 13 bases between them. The CDR3 region is CATSDSPNTEAFF. As DNA, the CDR3 is TGTGCCACCTCGGACAGCCCGAACACTGAAGCTTTCTTT.